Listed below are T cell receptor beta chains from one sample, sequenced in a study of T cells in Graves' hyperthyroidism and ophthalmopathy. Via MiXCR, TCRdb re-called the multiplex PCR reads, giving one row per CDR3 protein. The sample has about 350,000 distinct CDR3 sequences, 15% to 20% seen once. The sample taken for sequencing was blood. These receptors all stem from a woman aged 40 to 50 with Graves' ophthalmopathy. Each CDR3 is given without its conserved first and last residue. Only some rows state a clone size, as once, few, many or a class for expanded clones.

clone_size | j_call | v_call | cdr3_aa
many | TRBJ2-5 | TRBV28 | ASSFPQNQETQY
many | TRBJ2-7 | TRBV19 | ASSPRAGAYEQY
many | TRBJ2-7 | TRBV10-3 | AIIGTTLGGQY
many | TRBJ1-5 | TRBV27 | ASSLSGQVEVQPQH
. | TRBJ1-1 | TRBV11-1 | ASSQQGAGEAF
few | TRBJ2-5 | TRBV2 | ASSNGQGLTETQY
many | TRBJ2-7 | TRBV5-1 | ASSSDLGAYEQY
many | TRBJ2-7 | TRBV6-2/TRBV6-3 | ASRGLAGDWNEQY
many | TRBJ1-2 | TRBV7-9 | ASTRAGTAYGYT
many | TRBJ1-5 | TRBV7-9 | ASSLGAGAQPQH
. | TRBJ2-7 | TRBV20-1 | SATSGRAGSDEQY
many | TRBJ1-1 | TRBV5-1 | ASSSGQEYTEAF
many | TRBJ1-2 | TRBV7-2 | ASSGTGYSYT
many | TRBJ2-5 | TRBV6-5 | ASSLYNRQGREETQY
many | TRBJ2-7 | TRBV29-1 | SFTGMSSYEQY
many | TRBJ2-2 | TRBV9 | ASSVRVLVSPGELF
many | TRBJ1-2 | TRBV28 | ASTLQGRGGYT
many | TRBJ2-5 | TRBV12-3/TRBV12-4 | ASSLVGGGKTQY
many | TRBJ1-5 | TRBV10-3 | AIGRGASNQPQH
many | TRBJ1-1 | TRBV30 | AWRSWGQTFSDTEAF
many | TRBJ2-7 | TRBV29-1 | SVRDRAYEQY
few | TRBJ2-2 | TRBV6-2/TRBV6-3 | ASSHPGQGGAGELF
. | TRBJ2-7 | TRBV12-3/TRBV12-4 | ASSLRVSVSSAYEQC
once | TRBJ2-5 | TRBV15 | ATSQGLETQY
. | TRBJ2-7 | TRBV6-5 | ASSYLRYEGGEQY
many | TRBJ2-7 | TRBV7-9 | ASSSGHLQY
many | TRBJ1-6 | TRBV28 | ASSSQGTHSPLH
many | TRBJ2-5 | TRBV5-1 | ASRQPGTSGQTQY